Below, 21 T cell receptor beta chains from the same sample are listed, as sequenced in a study of blood T cells in healthy people across ages. Combining a sample-barcoded 5' primer with a J-beta primer mix, a second PCR ran for roughly 6 to 12 cycles. One entry per CDR3 protein results from TCRdb running MiXCR on the 5' RACE reads. The sample contains 1.5 million to 1.8 million distinct CDR3 sequences, roughly 43% of which appear only once. The sequenced sample consisted of blood. These receptors came from a woman aged 18-30 years in good health.

This rearrangement joins TRBV28 to TRBJ2-7; TRBD1 matches 9 bases. The CDR3 consists of 16 residues. Germline loops: CDR1 MDHEN, CDR2 SYDVKM. V trimming: 1 base; J trimming: 0 bases; junction bases outside the gene matches: 4. CDR3 bases: TGTGCCAGCAGTTTATTCGGGGACAGGGACTCCTACGAGCAGTACTTC. The encoded protein is CASSLFGDRDSYEQYF.

The chain employs TRBV7-9 and TRBJ1-1; 8 bases fit TRBD1. Germline values: CDR1 SEHNR, CDR2 FQNEAQ (reference sequence). This CDR3 has 12 residues. The ends lost 6 bases at V and 6 bases at J; junction bases unmatched: 3. The CDR3 is CASRQQGAEAFF. CDR3 in DNA: TGTGCCAGCAGACAACAGGGGGCTGAAGCTTTCTTT.

The chain employs TRBV6-6 and TRBJ1-2; D might be TRBD1 (6 bases). Germline V gives CDR1 MNHNY, CDR2 SVGAGI (reference sequence). V lost 7 bases to trimming and J lost 7 bases, with 19 bases between them. The CDR3 covers 14 residues. CDR3 region: CASIPAGVESGYTF. As DNA, the CDR3 is TGTGCCAGCATCCCGGCAGGGGTGGAGAGTGGCTACACCTTC.

This clonotype was observed a handful of times. The rearrangement uses TRBV4-1 and TRBJ2-3, with a possible D match to TRBD1 (6 bases). The V end was cut by 2 bases, the J end by 0 bases, with 24 bases between. Per germline, CDR1 MGHRA and CDR2 YSYEKL. This CDR3 is built from 20 residues. The CDR3: CASSQIFRGRDGTSTDTQYF. In DNA, the CDR3 is TGCGCCAGCAGCCAAATTTTCAGGGGCCGGGACGGTACTAGCACAGATACGCAGTATTTT.

The chain has TRBV29-1 and TRBJ2-1; D is tentatively TRBD1 or TRBD2 (5 bases each). The V end lost 7 bases, the J end lost 3 bases, and 19 bases lay between the germline ends. This CDR3 contains 15 residues. In germline, CDR1 is SQVTM, CDR2 ANQGSEA. CDR3 residues: CSGAPGTLGYNEQFF. In DNA form, the CDR3 reads TGCAGCGGTGCCCCCGGGACCCTAGGCTACAATGAGCAGTTCTTC.

The rearrangement uses TRBV20-1 and TRBJ1-5; weak D call: TRBD1 (6 bases). The germline CDR1 and CDR2 sequences are DFQATT and SNEGSKA (reference sequence). The CDR3 is 14 residues long. With 3 bases removed from V and 0 bases from J, the gap between germline ends came to 9 bases. This CDR3 reads CSARPQGSNQPQHF. The CDR3, as DNA: TGCAGTGCTAGGCCACAGGGTAGCAATCAGCCCCAGCATTTT.

This clonotype has a handful of counts. CDR3 bases: TGTGCCAGCAGCGTAGATGGACACCGGAACACTGAAGCTTTCTTT. It translates to CASSVDGHRNTEAFF. The rearrangement joins TRBV9 to TRBJ1-1, with D possibly being TRBD1 (5 bases). Trimming took off 0 bases at V and 1 base at J, with 10 bases between the two ends. The CDR3 has 15 residues. The V gene's germline CDR1 is SGDLS and CDR2 YYNGEE.

J is TRBJ1-4 and V is TRBV6-5, with D uncertain. The CDR3 spans 16 residues. Germline-derived CDR1 and CDR2 are MNHEY and SVGAGI. The V gene lost 5 bases and the J gene lost 0 bases, with 13 bases spanning the gap. CDR3 coding DNA: TGTGCCAGCAGTACCTCCCCGAGTGCAACTAATGAAAAACTGTTTTTT. Amino acids: CASSTSPSATNEKLFF.

The sample holds a few counts of this clonotype. This sequence may be a read error, since a much larger clone differs from it by one base. This chain connects TRBV7-8 to TRBJ2-1; the match to TRBD1 covers 7 bases. This CDR3 is built from 13 residues. Germline CDR1 SGHVS, CDR2 FQNEAQ. Trimming removed 4 bases from V and 13 bases from J; junction bases left unmatched: 10. CDR3 DNA: TGTGCCAGCAGCTCAGGACAGGATGGGACCCAGTTCTTC. It codes for CASSSGQDGTQFF.

This clonotype has a handful of counts. The chain couples TRBV12-3 or TRBV12-4 to TRBJ1-2; 7 bases are shared with TRBD1. V shed 4 bases and J 8 bases; nucleotides not matched to a gene: 16. CDR3 length equals 16 residues. CDR3 sequence reads: CASSWTTGTFRGGYTF. CDR3 nucleotides: TGTGCCAGCAGTTGGACGACAGGGACTTTCCGGGGGGGCTACACCTTC.

This clonotype was observed a handful of times. The rearrangement links TRBV4-3 to TRBJ1-3; a possible D gene is TRBD1 (5 bases). The CDR3 length is 16 residues. With 0 bases removed from V and 5 bases from J, the gap between germline ends came to 14 bases. Germline V lookup: CDR1 LGHNA, CDR2 YSLEER. CDR3: CASSQDRQGRRNTIYF. The CDR3 DNA sequence: TGCGCCAGCAGCCAAGATCGCCAGGGAAGGAGAAACACCATATATTTT.

The sample holds many counts of this clonotype. The chain recombines TRBV4-1 with TRBJ2-3; D is perhaps TRBD1 or TRBD2 (5 bases each). This CDR3 contains 15 residues. Trimming pared 4 bases from V and 1 base from J, leaving 12 bases between. CDR1 MGHRA and CDR2 YSYEKL come from the germline V gene. The CDR3, as DNA: TGCGCCAGCAGCCGCGCCGGGGCCGGCACAGATACGCAGTATTTT. Its protein product is CASSRAGAGTDTQYF.

The table lists this clonotype with a few counts. V is TRBV29-1 and J is TRBJ2-7; 9 bases are a match to TRBD1. The germline gives CDR1 SQVTM, CDR2 ANQGSEA. The V segment lost 4 bases and the J segment 3 bases; nucleotides outside the gene matches: 7. This CDR3 comprises 14 residues. This CDR3 is CSVVGQGNFYEQYF. The DNA for the CDR3 is TGCAGCGTTGTCGGACAGGGGAACTTCTACGAGCAGTACTTC.

This clonotype came up a few times. The chain joins TRBV20-1 to TRBJ1-1; tentative D call: TRBD1 (5 bases). The CDR3 is 11 amino acids. Trimming took 4 bases from V and 3 from J, leaving 6 bases between them. Per germline, CDR1 DFQATT and CDR2 SNEGSKA (reference sequence). The CDR3 spells CSAIRDTEAFF. CDR3 DNA sequence: TGCAGTGCTATCAGGGACACTGAAGCTTTCTTT.

For the CDR3, the DNA is TGCAGCGTTGCATGGCAGTCCTACGAGCAGTACTTC. Its protein product is CSVAWQSYEQYF. The V and J genes are TRBV29-1 and TRBJ2-7; D is unclear. Per germline, CDR1 SQVTM and CDR2 ANQGSEA. V shed 4 bases and J shed 1 base, with 8 bases lying between them. This CDR3 contains 12 residues.

The CDR3 sequence: CATSRDFILTGTDYNEQFF. The CDR3 DNA reads as TGTGCCACCAGCAGAGATTTTATCCTAACCGGGACAGACTACAATGAGCAGTTCTTC. V gene TRBV15 combines with J gene TRBJ2-1, with 7 bases that match TRBD1. With 0 bases clipped from V and 3 bases from J, the junction kept 14 bases outside the gene matches. CDR1 and CDR2 from the germline V gene are LNHNV and YYDKDF (reference sequence). The CDR3 covers 19 residues.

This clonotype was seen a single time. The V call is TRBV25-1, the J call TRBJ1-1; D is uncertain. The germline V gene has CDR1 MGHDK and CDR2 SYGVNS. There are 11 residues in the CDR3. Trimming shortened V by 3 bases and J by 3 bases, and 2 bases separated the two germline ends. The CDR3, as DNA: TGTGCCAGCAGTGATCACACTGAAGCTTTCTTT. This encodes CASSDHTEAFF. The complete variable domain, with remaining parts taken from reference TRBV25-1 and TRBJ1-1, reads EADIYQTPRYLVIGTGKKITLECSQTMGHDKMYWYQQDPGMELHLIHYSYGVNSTEKGDLSSESTVSRIRTEHFPLTLESARPSHTSQYLCASSDHTEAFFGQGTRLTVV.

The CDR3 is CASSQAGSNQQFF. The CDR3, as DNA: TGTGCCAGCAGCCAAGCGGGGAGTAATCAGCAGTTCTTC. This chain links TRBV14 with TRBJ2-1; a weak D match, TRBD2 (5 bases). Germline CDR1 SGHDN, CDR2 FVKESK. V lost 1 base and J 11 bases, leaving 12 bases between the germline ends. CDR3 size: 13 residues.

The chain is built from TRBV20-1 and TRBJ1-2; tentatively, D is TRBD1 (6 bases). Germline V gene data show CDR1 as DFQATT and CDR2 as SNEGSKA (reference sequence). The CDR3 runs to 12 residues. Trimming stripped 4 bases from V and 8 bases from J, with 14 bases between. The DNA of the CDR3 is TGCAGTGCTACAGGGGCTGAGTGGGGCTACACCTTC. Translation: CSATGAEWGYTF.

The CDR3, as DNA: TGTGCCAGCAGCTTAGATAAGCTAGCGGGAATGGCAGATACGCAGTATTTT. This gives the protein CASSLDKLAGMADTQYF. The chain combines TRBV7-2 with TRBJ2-3, with 9 bases that match TRBD2. V gave up 1 base and J gave up 4 bases; unmatched junction bases: 9. The CDR3 runs to 17 residues. Germline assignment: CDR1 SGHTA and CDR2 FQGNSA.

The chain couples TRBV25-1 to TRBJ2-2; 8 bases align to TRBD2. Germline values: CDR1 MGHDK, CDR2 SYGVNS. The V gene end was trimmed by 5 bases and the J gene end by 2 bases; junction bases not matched to a gene: 10. This CDR3 has 17 residues. In nucleotides, the CDR3 is TGTGCCAGCAGTAAACGGGAGGGTGGGATCAACACCGGGGAGCTGTTTTTT. Its protein product is CASSKREGGINTGELFF.